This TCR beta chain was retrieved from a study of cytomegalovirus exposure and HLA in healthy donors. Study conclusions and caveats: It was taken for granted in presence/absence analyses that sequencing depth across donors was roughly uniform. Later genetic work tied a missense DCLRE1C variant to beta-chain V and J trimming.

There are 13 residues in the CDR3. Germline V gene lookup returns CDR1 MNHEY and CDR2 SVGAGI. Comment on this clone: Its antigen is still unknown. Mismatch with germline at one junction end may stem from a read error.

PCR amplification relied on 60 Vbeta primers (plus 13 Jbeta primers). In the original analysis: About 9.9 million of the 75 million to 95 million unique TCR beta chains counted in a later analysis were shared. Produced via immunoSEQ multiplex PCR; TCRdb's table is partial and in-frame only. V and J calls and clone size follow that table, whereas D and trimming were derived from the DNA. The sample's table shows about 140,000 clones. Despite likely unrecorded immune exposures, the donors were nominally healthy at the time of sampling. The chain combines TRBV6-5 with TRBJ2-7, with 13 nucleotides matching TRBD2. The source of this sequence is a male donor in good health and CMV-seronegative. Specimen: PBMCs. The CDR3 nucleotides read TGTGCCAGCAGTTTCGGACTAGCGGGAGAGCAGCACTTC. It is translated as CASSFGLAGEQHF.